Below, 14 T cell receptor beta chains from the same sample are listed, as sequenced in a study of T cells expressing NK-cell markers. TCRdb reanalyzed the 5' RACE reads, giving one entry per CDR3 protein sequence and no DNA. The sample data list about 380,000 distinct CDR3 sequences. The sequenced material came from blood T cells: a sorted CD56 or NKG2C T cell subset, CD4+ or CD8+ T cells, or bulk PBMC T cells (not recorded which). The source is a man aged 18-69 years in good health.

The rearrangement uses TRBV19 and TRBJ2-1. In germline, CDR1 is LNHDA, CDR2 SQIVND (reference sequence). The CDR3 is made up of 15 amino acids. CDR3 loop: CASGSGFYSYNEQFF.

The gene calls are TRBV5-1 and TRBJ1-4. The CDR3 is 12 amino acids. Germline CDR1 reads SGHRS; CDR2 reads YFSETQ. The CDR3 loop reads CASRRDGEKLFF. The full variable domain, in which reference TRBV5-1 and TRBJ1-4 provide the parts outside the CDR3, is KAGVTQTPRYLIKTRGQQVTLSCSPISGHRSVSWYQQTPGQGLQFLFEYFSETQRNKGNFPGRFSGRQFSNSRSEMNVSTLELGDSALYLCASRRDGEKLFFGSGTQLSVL.

This CDR3 reads CASSLRGGRTEAFF. The V gene is TRBV12-3 or TRBV12-4, the J gene TRBJ1-1; TCRdb selects TRBD1, and the lack of DNA leaves this call unchecked. CDR3 length equals 14 residues.

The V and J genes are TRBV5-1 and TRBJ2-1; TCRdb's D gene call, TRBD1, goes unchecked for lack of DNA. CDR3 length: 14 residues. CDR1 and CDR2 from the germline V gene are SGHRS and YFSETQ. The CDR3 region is CASTPGTGGMAQFF.

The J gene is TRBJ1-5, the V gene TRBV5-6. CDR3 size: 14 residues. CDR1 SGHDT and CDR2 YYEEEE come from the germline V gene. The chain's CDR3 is CASSPYFSNQPQHF.

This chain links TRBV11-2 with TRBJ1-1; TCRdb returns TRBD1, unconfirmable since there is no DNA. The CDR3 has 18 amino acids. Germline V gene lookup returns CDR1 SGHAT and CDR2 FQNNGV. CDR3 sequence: CASSPGRPTARRDTEAFF.

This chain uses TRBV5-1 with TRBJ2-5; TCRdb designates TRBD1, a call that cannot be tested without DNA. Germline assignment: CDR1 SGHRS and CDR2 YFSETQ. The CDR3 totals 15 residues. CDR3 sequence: CASERAGTGAETQYF.

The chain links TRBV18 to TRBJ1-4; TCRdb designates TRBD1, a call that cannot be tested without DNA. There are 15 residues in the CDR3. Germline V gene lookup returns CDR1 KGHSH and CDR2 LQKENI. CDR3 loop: CASSYGQAIYEKLFF.

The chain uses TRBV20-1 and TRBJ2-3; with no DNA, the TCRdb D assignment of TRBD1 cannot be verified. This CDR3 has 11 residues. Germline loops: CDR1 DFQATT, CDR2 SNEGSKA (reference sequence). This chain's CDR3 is CSPRVSDTQYF.

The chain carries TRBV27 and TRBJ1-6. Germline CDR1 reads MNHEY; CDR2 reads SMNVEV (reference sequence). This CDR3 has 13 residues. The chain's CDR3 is CASTGPYNSPLHF.

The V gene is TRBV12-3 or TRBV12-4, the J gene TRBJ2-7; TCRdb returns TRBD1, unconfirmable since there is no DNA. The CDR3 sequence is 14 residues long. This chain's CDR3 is CASRTRIASYEQYF.

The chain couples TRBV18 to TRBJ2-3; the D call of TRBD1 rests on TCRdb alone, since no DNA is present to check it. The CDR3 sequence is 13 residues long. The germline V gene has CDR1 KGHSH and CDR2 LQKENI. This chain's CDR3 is CASSIAGPDTQYF.

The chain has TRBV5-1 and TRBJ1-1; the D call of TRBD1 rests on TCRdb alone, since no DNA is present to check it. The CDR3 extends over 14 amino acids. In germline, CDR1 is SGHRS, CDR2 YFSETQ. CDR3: CASTAGQGNTEAFF.

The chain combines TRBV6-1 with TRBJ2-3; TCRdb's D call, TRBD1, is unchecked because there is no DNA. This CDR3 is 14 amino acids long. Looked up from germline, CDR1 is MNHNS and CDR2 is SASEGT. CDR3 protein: CASSEQGTRDTQYF.